The present T cell receptor (beta chain) was sequenced within a study of cytotoxic CD8 clonotypes in ibrutinib-treated CLL. CDR1 and CDR2 (germline): LNHDA, SQIVND (reference sequence). The CDR3 extends over 14 amino acids. Losses at the gene ends were 7 bases for V and 7 bases for J; bases not matched to a gene: 12. TCRdb's table, derived via immunoSEQ multiplex PCR, lists solely in-frame clones and lacks some. The sample yields under 200,000 clones, about four fifths seen once. The TCR was taken from a human donor with chronic lymphocytic leukemia. The source material was PBMCs, sampled after 24 months of ibrutinib treatment. The V gene is TRBV19, the J gene TRBJ1-2; the match to TRBD1 covers 7 bases. The DNA for the CDR3 is TGTGCCAGTACCCCTGGGACAGCTTACGGTGGCTACACCTTC. Protein: CASTPGTAYGGYTF.